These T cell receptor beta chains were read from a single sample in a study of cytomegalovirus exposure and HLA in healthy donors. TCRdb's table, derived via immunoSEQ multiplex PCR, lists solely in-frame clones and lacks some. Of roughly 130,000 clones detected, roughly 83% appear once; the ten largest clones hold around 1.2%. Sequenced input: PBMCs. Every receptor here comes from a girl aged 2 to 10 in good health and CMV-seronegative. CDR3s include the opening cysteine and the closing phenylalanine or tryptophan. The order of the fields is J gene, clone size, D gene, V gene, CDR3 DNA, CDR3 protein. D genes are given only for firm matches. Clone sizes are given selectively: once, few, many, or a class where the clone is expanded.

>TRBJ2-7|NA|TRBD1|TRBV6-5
TGTGCCAGCAGTTACGGGGACAGGGGCGACGAGCAGTACTTC
CASSYGDRGDEQYF
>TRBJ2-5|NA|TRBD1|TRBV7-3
TGTGCCAGCAGCCCAGGACAGGGAGAGACCCAGTACTTC
CASSPGQGETQYF
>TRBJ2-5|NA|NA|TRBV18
TGTGCCAGCTCACCTGCGGTGCAAGAGACCCAGTACTTC
CASSPAVQETQYF
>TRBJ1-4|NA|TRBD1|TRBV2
TGTGCCAGCACCCCGATCCAGACAGGGACCGAAAAACTGTTTTTT
CASTPIQTGTEKLFF
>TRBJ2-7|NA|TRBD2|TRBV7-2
TGTGCCAGCAGCTTAGGAGGAAGGCTAGCGGTCTCCTACGAGCAGTACTTC
CASSLGGRLAVSYEQYF
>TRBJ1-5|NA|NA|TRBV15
TGTGCCACCAGCAGAGATCGGAATCAGCCCCAGCATTTT
CATSRDRNQPQHF
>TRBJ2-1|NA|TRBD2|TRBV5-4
TGTGCCAGCAGCTCAAGCGGGGGGGCCATAAATGAGCAGTTCTTC
CASSSSGGAINEQFF
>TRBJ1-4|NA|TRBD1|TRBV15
TGTGCCACCAGCAGAGATGGTTTGGGACAGTTGAGTGAAAAACTGTTTTTT
CATSRDGLGQLSEKLFF
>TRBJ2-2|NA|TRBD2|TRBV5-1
TGCGCCAGCAGCAGGAGCGGGGTAAACACCGGGGAGCTGTTTTTT
CASSRSGVNTGELFF
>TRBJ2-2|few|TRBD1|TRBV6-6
TGTGCCAGCAGACCCGGACAGGGGTGGACCGGGGAGCTGTTTTTT
CASRPGQGWTGELFF
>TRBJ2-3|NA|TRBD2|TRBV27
TGTGCCAGCAGTTTAGTACCGGGGGGGACAGATACGCAGTATTTT
CASSLVPGGTDTQYF
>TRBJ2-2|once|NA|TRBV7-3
TGTGCCAGCAGCCCCCGGACTAGGGGGGCCGGGGAGCTGTTTTTT
CASSPRTRGAGELFF
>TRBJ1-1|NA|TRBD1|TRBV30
TGTGCCTGGAGTGTACAGGGGCTGGGTGAAGCTTTCTTT
CAWSVQGLGEAFF
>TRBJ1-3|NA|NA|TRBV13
TGTGCCAGCAGCTTAGGGGGCAGCTCTGGAAACACCATATATTTT
CASSLGGSSGNTIYF
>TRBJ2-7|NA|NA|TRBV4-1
TGCGCCAGCAGCCAAGGGGCGGGAAGCAACGAGCAGTACTTC
CASSQGAGSNEQYF
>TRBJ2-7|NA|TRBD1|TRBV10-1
TGCGCCAGCAGTCCAGGGGGCTCCTACGAGCAGTACTTC
CASSPGGSYEQYF
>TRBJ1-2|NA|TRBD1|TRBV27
TGTGCCAGCAGCAACAGGGGACGTTATCAAGGAGGCTACACCTTC
CASSNRGRYQGGYTF
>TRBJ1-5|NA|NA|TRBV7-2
TGTGCCAGCAGCTTTCTTGAGGGAAACAATCAGCCCCAGCATTTT
CASSFLEGNNQPQHF
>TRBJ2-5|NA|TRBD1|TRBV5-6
TGTGCCAGCAGCTTCCCGGGACAGGGGTCGTGGGAGACCCAGTACTTC
CASSFPGQGSWETQYF
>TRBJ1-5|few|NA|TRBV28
TGTGCCAGCATTGAATTCGGGTCGGGCAATCAGCCCCAGCATTTT
CASIEFGSGNQPQHF
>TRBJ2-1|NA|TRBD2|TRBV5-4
TGTGCCAGCAGCTTGAGGGGCGGGGGGGCCTACAATGAGCAGTTCTTC
CASSLRGGGAYNEQFF
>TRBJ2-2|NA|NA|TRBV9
TGTGCCAGCAGCGTAGTGGGGGGTTCCCACACCGGGGAGCTGTTTTTT
CASSVVGGSHTGELFF
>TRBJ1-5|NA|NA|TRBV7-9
NA
CASSLVGSGQGQHF
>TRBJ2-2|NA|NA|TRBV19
TGTGCCAGTAGTACGACACCAGGGGTTACCGGGGAGCTGTTTTTT
CASSTTPGVTGELFF
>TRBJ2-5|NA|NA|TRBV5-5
TGTGCCAGCAGCGGCTCAGGGCTCCAAGAGACCCAGTACTTC
CASSGSGLQETQYF
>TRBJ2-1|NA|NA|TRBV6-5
TGTGCCAGCAGTTACGGCAGGGTGGGGCATGAGCAGTTCTTC
CASSYGRVGHEQFF
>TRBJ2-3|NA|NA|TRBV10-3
TGTGCCATCGCGGCGGGCCAAGACACAGATACGCAGTATTTT
CAIAAGQDTDTQYF
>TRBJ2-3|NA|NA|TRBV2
TGTGCCAGCAGAGGAGGTTCGGATACGCAGTATTTT
CASRGGSDTQYF
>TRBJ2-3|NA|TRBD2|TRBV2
TGTGCCAGCAGTGAAGCAAGCGGGAGTAGCACAGATACGCAGTATTTT
CASSEASGSSTDTQYF
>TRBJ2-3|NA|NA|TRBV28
TGTGCCAGCAGTTTAAGCCCCTCCCCAGATACGCAGTATTTT
CASSLSPSPDTQYF
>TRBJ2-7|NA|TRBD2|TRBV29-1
TGCAGCGTTATTAACCCGGGACTAGCGTCCTACGAGCAGTACTTC
CSVINPGLASYEQYF
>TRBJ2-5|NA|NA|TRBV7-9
TGTGCCAGCAGCTTTAAGCCCGGGGTACAAGAGACCCAGTACTTC
CASSFKPGVQETQYF
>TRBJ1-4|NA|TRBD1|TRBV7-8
TGTGCCAGCAGCTTAGTAAATTCTCCGACAGGGGGTCGTGAAAAACTGTTTTTT
CASSLVNSPTGGREKLFF
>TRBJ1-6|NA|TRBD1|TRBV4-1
TGCGCCAGCAGCCAACCAAGACAGGGGGTCTATTCACCCCTCCACTTT
CASSQPRQGVYSPLHF
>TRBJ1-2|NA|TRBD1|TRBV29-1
TGCAGCGTTGAAGATGGGCACAGGGGTTATAACTATGGCTACACCTTC
CSVEDGHRGYNYGYTF
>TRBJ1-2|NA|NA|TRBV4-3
TGCGCCAGCAGCCAAGATGGATGGGGCGGAGGCTACACCTTC
CASSQDGWGGGYTF
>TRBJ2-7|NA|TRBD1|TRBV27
TGTGCCAGCAGTTTATCCGGACAGGACTCCTACGAGCAGTACTTC
CASSLSGQDSYEQYF
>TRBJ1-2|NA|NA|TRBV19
TGTGCCAGTAGTATAGGGGAGGGAGGCTACACCTTC
CASSIGEGGYTF
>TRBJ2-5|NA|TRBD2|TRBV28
TGTGCCAGCAGTCTTGGGACTAGCGGGTGGGAGGAGACCCAGTACTTC
CASSLGTSGWEETQYF
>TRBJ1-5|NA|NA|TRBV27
TGTGCCAGCAGTCGCGGAGGGGGCAATCAGCCCCAGCATTTT
CASSRGGGNQPQHF
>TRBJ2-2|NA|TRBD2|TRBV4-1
TGCGCCAGCAGCCAAGATGCTAGCGGGAGGGCCGGGGAGCTGTTTTTT
CASSQDASGRAGELFF
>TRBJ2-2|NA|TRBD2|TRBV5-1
TGCGCCAGCAGCTTGTCGGGACTAACTAGCGGCCAAACCGGGGAGCTGTTTTTT
CASSLSGLTSGQTGELFF
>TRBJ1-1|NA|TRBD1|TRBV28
TGTGCCAGCAGTAGACCGGACAGGGGGAGGTATACTGAAGCTTTCTTT
CASSRPDRGRYTEAFF
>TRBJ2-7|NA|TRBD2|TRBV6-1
TGTGCCAGCAGTGACCCGGGACTAGCGGGGACCTACGAGCAGTACTTC
CASSDPGLAGTYEQYF
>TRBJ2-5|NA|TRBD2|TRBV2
TGTGCCAGCAGTGAGTTGACTAGCGGCCAAGAGACCCAGTACTTC
CASSELTSGQETQYF